The TCR beta chain under discussion was sequenced for a study of blood T cells in healthy people across ages. Primers used in a second PCR of about 6 to 11 cycles were a sample-barcoded 5' primer and a J-beta primer mix. TCRdb re-analysed the 5' RACE reads in MiXCR, keeping a single row per CDR3 protein. The sample has about 1.5 million distinct CDR3 sequences, 35% to 45% seen once. The sample holds a few counts of this clonotype. The sample was blood. The source is a woman aged 18-35 years in good health.

CDR3 in amino acids: CSARGPLVSQPQHF. The DNA for the CDR3 is TGCAGTGCTAGAGGTCCTCTTGTTTCTCAGCCCCAGCATTTT. The rearrangement uses TRBV20-1 and TRBJ1-5, with D uncertain. This CDR3 has 14 amino acids. Trimming shortened V by 1 base and J by 6 bases, and 13 bases separated the two germline ends. The germline gives CDR1 DFQATT, CDR2 SNEGSKA (reference sequence).